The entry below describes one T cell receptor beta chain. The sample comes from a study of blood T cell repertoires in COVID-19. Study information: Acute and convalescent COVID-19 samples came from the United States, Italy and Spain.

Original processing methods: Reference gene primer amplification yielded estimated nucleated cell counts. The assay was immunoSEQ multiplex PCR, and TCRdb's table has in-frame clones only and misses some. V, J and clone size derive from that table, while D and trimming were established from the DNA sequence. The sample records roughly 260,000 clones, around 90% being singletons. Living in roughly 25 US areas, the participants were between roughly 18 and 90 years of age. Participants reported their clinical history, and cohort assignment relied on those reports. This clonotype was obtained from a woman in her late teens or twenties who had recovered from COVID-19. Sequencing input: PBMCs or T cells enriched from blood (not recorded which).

CDR3 coding DNA: TGTGCCAGCAGTTCATCAGGGGGTGGCTACACCTTC. It yields the protein CASSSSGGGYTF. The J gene is TRBJ1-2, the V gene TRBV6-5, with 7 bases matching TRBD1. Germline V gene sequence: CDR1 MNHEY, CDR2 SVGAGI. This CDR3 has 12 amino acids. Trimming took 4 bases from V and 7 from J; bases not matched to a gene: 3.